These 2 T cell receptor beta chains were all obtained from the same sample, sequenced in a study of blood T cell repertoires in COVID-19. Only in-frame clones appear in the TCRdb table, and some are missing; sequencing was by immunoSEQ multiplex PCR. There are 150,000 or so clones in the sample; about four fifths occur only once, and about 15% lies in the top ten. The sequenced sample was peripheral blood. The receptors shown here come from a human donor with acute or convalescent COVID-19. The donor label of this sample is uncertain.

The rearrangement joins TRBV10-3 to TRBJ2-1, with D possibly being TRBD1 (5 bases). Trimming removed 6 bases from V and 9 bases from J, with 12 bases in between. The V gene's germline CDR1 is ENHRY and CDR2 SYGVKD. This CDR3 spans 12 amino acids. The CDR3 is CAISTTGTEQFF. CDR3 nucleotides: TGTGCCATCAGCACAACAGGAACTGAGCAGTTCTTC.

The rearrangement uses TRBV20-1 and TRBJ2-5; maybe TRBD2 (5 bases). V was shortened by 3 bases and J by 2 bases, with 19 bases between the two germline ends. Germline CDR1 DFQATT, CDR2 SNEGSKA (reference sequence). CDR3 length equals 16 residues. The CDR3 reads CSASRFQRRKQETQYF. The DNA of the CDR3 is TGCAGTGCTAGTCGGTTTCAGCGGAGAAAACAAGAGACCCAGTACTTC.